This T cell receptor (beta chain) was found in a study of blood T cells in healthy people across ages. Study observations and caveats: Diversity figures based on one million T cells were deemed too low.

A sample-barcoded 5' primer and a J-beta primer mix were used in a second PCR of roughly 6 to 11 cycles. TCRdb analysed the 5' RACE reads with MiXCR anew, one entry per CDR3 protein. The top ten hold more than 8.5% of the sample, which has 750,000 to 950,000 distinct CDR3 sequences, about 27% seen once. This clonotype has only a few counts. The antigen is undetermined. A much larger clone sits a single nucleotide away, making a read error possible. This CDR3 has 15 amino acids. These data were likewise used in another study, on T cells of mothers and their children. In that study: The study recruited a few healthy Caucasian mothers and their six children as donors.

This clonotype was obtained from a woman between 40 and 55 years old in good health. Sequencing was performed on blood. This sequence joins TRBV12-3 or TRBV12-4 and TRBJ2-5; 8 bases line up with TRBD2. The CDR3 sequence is CASGPRGLAGETHYF. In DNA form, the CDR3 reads TGTGCCAGCGGTCCCAGAGGACTAGCTGGCGAGACCCATTACTTC.